Presented here are 30 T cell receptor beta chains from one specimen sequenced in a study of blood T cell repertoires in COVID-19. The method was immunoSEQ multiplex PCR; TCRdb's version includes in-frame clones alone and lacks a portion of them. The table shows approximately 270,000 clones, with roughly 91% occurring only once. The specimen was PBMCs or T cells enriched from blood (not recorded which). The receptors derive from an older woman who had recovered from COVID-19.

The V call is TRBV28, the J call TRBJ1-4, with 8 bases identical to TRBD1. Germline values: CDR1 MDHEN, CDR2 SYDVKM. CDR3 length: 15 amino acids. V gave up 3 bases and J gave up 7 bases; unmatched junction bases: 7. CDR3 protein: CASSFPRGRVEKLFF. In DNA form, the CDR3 reads TGTGCCAGCAGTTTCCCCAGGGGGCGGGTTGAAAAACTGTTTTTT.

The rearrangement links TRBV10-3 to TRBJ2-1; D not certain. Germline CDR1 is ENHRY and CDR2 is SYGVKD. Trimming removed 3 bases from V and 7 bases from J, with 19 bases in between. The CDR3 is made up of 16 amino acids. CDR3 DNA: TGTGCCATCAGTGATTTTAGTAGTTCGTTTTCGAATGAGCAGTTCTTC. Amino acid sequence: CAISDFSSSFSNEQFF.

In its sample, this clone was seen once. This chain uses TRBV30 with TRBJ2-5, with TRBD2 matching 8 bases. CDR1 is GTSNPN, CDR2 SVGIG, per germline (reference sequence). Trimming took 2 bases from V and 2 from J; bases not matched to a gene: 4. There are 14 residues in the CDR3. CDR3 region: CAWSPGGGQETQYF. The CDR3 DNA follows: TGTGCCTGGAGTCCCGGGGGGGGGCAAGAGACCCAGTACTTC.

This rearrangement joins TRBV2 to TRBJ2-5, with TRBD2 matching over 8 bases. The V segment lost 7 bases and the J segment 5 bases; nucleotides outside the gene matches: 9. CDR3 length: 14 residues. Germline CDR1 SNHLY, CDR2 FYNNEI. DNA for the CDR3: TGTGCCAGCAATAAAGCGGGGGCTGGCGAGACCCAGTACTTC. Translation gives CASNKAGAGETQYF. Using reference TRBV2 and TRBJ2-5 for the parts outside the CDR3, the full variable domain is EPEVTQTPSHQVTQMGQEVILRCVPISNHLYFYWYRQILGQKVEFLVSFYNNEISEKSEIFDDQFSVERPDGSNFTLKIRSTKLEDSAMYFCASNKAGAGETQYFGPGTRLLVL.

The V gene is TRBV24-1, the J gene TRBJ1-1, with D possibly being TRBD1 (5 bases). Germline CDR1 reads KGHDR; CDR2 reads SFDVKD. Deletions cut 4 bases from V and 1 base from J, with 9 bases between. The CDR3 is 14 amino acids. CDR3 in DNA: TGTGCCACCAGTGACCGGACACGGAACACTGAAGCTTTCTTT. It translates to CATSDRTRNTEAFF.

The chain links TRBV29-1 to TRBJ2-7; 8 nucleotides line up with TRBD1. Germline V lookup: CDR1 SQVTM, CDR2 ANQGSEA. Losses at the gene ends were 2 bases for V and 2 bases for J; bases not matched to a gene: 5. The CDR3 consists of 14 residues. The CDR3 DNA follows: TGCAGCGTTGAATTCCGGGACAGGACCTACGAGCAGTACTTC. Amino acids: CSVEFRDRTYEQYF.

The chain couples TRBV28 to TRBJ1-5; 7 bases match TRBD1. Germline CDR1 reads MDHEN; CDR2 reads SYDVKM. V lost 8 bases to trimming and J lost 4 bases; unmatched junction nucleotides: 5. This CDR3 contains 13 residues. Written as DNA, the CDR3 is TGTGCCAGCTCCCGGGACAGAAATCAGCCCCAGCATTTT. It is translated as CASSRDRNQPQHF. The entire variable domain, with the rest obtained from reference TRBV28 and TRBJ1-5, is as follows: DVKVTQSSRYLVKRTGEKVFLECVQDMDHENMFWYRQDPGLGLRLIYFSYDVKMKEKGDIPEGYSVSREKKERFSLILESASTNQTSMYLCASSRDRNQPQHFGDGTRLSIL.

This clone has just a few counts. The gene calls are TRBV19 and TRBJ1-1; TRBD1 agrees at 7 bases. The CDR3 is 12 amino acids. Germline CDR1 is LNHDA and CDR2 is SQIVND (reference sequence). Trimming cost V 9 bases and J 6 bases; bases outside gene matches: 7. CDR3 nucleotides: TGTGCCAGCCAACAGGGGATCGCTGAAGCTTTCTTT. Residues: CASQQGIAEAFF.

A note on this clone: Other DNA sequences from this sample encode an identical CDR3 as well. The gene calls are TRBV18 and TRBJ1-2; D is ambiguous. Germline values: CDR1 KGHSH, CDR2 LQKENI. V lost 2 bases, J lost 3 bases, and 7 bases lay in between. This CDR3 comprises 13 residues. CDR3 nucleotide sequence: TGTGCCAGCTCACCAGAGGAGTACTATGGCTACACCTTC. Translation gives CASSPEEYYGYTF.

This rearrangement joins TRBV5-1 to TRBJ2-7, with unresolved D. Trimming removed 4 bases from V and 7 bases from J, with 9 bases in between. CDR3 length: 11 residues. From germline, CDR1 is SGHRS and CDR2 YFSETQ. CDR3 sequence (DNA): TGCGCCAGCAGCCCTCGACAAGAGCAGTACTTC. This gives the protein CASSPRQEQYF.

This clone has a handful of counts. The rearrangement uses TRBV30 and TRBJ1-1; D is uncertain. V lost 4 bases and J lost 6, with 12 bases in between. Germline loops: CDR1 GTSNPN, CDR2 SVGIG (reference sequence). This CDR3 region has 12 residues. CDR3 nucleotides: TGTGCCTGGACGCTTAATGGAGCTGAAGCTTTCTTT. Translation: CAWTLNGAEAFF.

The chain joins TRBV5-1 to TRBJ2-3, with 10 positions matching TRBD1. In germline, CDR1 is SGHRS, CDR2 YFSETQ. The CDR3 consists of 16 residues. V shed 0 bases, J shed 4 bases, and the junction held 5 bases outside the gene matches. The CDR3 bases are TGCGCCAGCAGCTTGGCCGGGACAGGGGCTCCAGATACGCAGTATTTT. This codes for CASSLAGTGAPDTQYF.

The rearrangement uses TRBV30 and TRBJ1-6; D call uncertain. The ends were cut back, 0 bases at V and 9 bases at J, with 12 bases in the middle. Germline lookup yields CDR1 GTSNPN and CDR2 SVGIG (reference sequence). The CDR3 runs 14 residues. The CDR3 reads CAWSVRRESSPLHF. The CDR3 DNA follows: TGTGCCTGGAGTGTAAGAAGAGAAAGTTCACCCCTCCACTTT.

This chain uses TRBV3-1 (or the pseudogene TRBV3-2) with TRBJ2-3; D is possibly TRBD1 (5 bases). Germline CDR1 and CDR2: LGHDT and YNNKEL (reference sequence). The CDR3 length is 18 residues. The V end was cut by 3 bases, the J end by 4 bases, with 23 bases between. The DNA of the CDR3 is TGTGCCAGCAGCCACAGGAAGGGTAGATCGGAAGGGGCAGATACGCAGTATTTT. It is translated as CASSHRKGRSEGADTQYF.

The rearrangement uses TRBV28 and TRBJ2-7; 8 bases are a match to TRBD1. Germline V gene sequence: CDR1 MDHEN, CDR2 SYDVKM. The V gene end was trimmed by 4 bases and the J gene end by 4 bases; junction bases not matched to a gene: 12. The length of the CDR3 is 16 residues. CDR3 coding DNA: TGTGCCAGCAGTTCGCATTCCGGGACAGGCGGGTACGAGCAGTACTTC. This gives the protein CASSSHSGTGGYEQYF.

This CDR3 is CASSLAQGAYNEQFF. CDR3 coding DNA: TGTGCCAGCAGCTTGGCCCAGGGCGCCTACAATGAGCAGTTCTTC. The chain links TRBV5-4 to TRBJ2-1, with a possible D match to TRBD1 (5 bases). Trimming took 0 bases from V and 2 from J, leaving 9 bases between them. The germline gives CDR1 SGHNT, CDR2 YYREEE (reference sequence). This CDR3 has 15 residues.

This chain joins TRBV3-1 (or the pseudogene TRBV3-2) and TRBJ2-2; D is ambiguous. This CDR3 has 13 residues. The V end was cut by 3 bases, the J end by 9 bases, with 11 bases between. CDR1 and CDR2 (germline): LGHDT, YNNKEL (reference sequence). The CDR3 DNA sequence: TGTGCCAGCAGCCACGGTGCCTACCGGGAGCTGTTTTTT. This translates into CASSHGAYRELFF.

The chain employs TRBV19 and TRBJ2-5; TRBD2 agrees at 8 bases. Losses at the gene ends were 5 bases for V and 5 bases for J; bases not matched to a gene: 7. CDR1 LNHDA and CDR2 SQIVND come from the germline V gene (reference sequence). The length of the CDR3 is 14 residues. CDR3 protein: CASSSAGAVETQYF. The CDR3 region has the DNA TGTGCCAGTAGTTCAGCGGGAGCGGTCGAGACCCAGTACTTC.

The chain is built from TRBV6-5 and TRBJ2-7, with no clear D. V lost 0 bases to trimming and J lost 4 bases, with 7 bases between them. CDR1 and CDR2 from the germline V gene are MNHEY and SVGAGI. The CDR3 length is 13 residues. The CDR3 DNA sequence: TGTGCCAGCAGTTACTCGAGAGATTACGAGCAGTACTTC. This codes for CASSYSRDYEQYF.

This rearrangement joins TRBV19 to TRBJ2-2; D not certain. This CDR3 is 13 amino acids long. The ends were cut back, 2 bases at V and 5 bases at J, with 6 bases in the middle. Germline CDR1 LNHDA, CDR2 SQIVND (reference sequence). CDR3 sequence (DNA): TGTGCCAGTAGTATACAGGCAACCGGGGAGCTGTTTTTT. As protein: CASSIQATGELFF.

The chain couples TRBV5-4 to TRBJ1-2; TRBD1 agrees at 7 bases. This CDR3 is 12 amino acids long. Looked up from germline, CDR1 is SGHNT and CDR2 is YYREEE (reference sequence). The J segment lost 8 bases and the V segment lost 4 bases, leaving 5 bases of the junction unmatched. The CDR3 nucleotides read TGTGCCAGCAGCGCGACAGGGTACGGCTACACCTTC. Its translation is CASSATGYGYTF. The full variable domain, in which reference TRBV5-4 and TRBJ1-2 provide the parts outside the CDR3, is ETGVTQSPTHLIKTRGQQVTLRCSSQSGHNTVSWYQQALGQGPQFIFQYYREEENGRGNFPPRFSGLQFPNYSSELNVNALELDDSALYLCASSATGYGYTFGSGTRLTVV.

CDR3 loop: CASSFYSGELFF. The CDR3 DNA follows: TGTGCCAGCAGTTTCTACTCGGGGGAGCTGTTTTTT. V is TRBV12-3 or TRBV12-4 and J is TRBJ2-2; D gene ambiguous. CDR3 size: 12 residues. Trimming took off 3 bases at V and 8 bases at J, with 7 bases between the two ends.

This clone was found a few times. This chain uses TRBV6-5 with TRBJ1-6; 8 bases line up with TRBD1. The J segment lost 9 bases and the V segment lost 7 bases, leaving 11 bases of the junction unmatched. CDR3 length equals 15 residues. Germline loops: CDR1 MNHEY, CDR2 SVGAGI. The CDR3 region has the DNA TGTGCCAGCAAATCTGACAGGGGCACCTTTTCACCCCTCCACTTT. Translating it yields CASKSDRGTFSPLHF.

This clone was recorded only once. The chain couples TRBV4-2 to TRBJ1-2; D gene unclear. The germline CDR1 and CDR2 sequences are LGHNA and YNFKEQ. V shed 0 bases and J shed 5 bases, with 13 bases lying between them. This CDR3 spans 15 amino acids. The CDR3 is CASSQEAGGHYGYTF. CDR3 nucleotide sequence: TGTGCCAGCAGCCAAGAGGCAGGTGGGCATTATGGCTACACCTTC.

This rearrangement joins TRBV30 to TRBJ1-3, with unresolved D. Looked up from germline, CDR1 is GTSNPN and CDR2 is SVGIG (reference sequence). V lost 5 bases and J 0 bases, leaving 11 bases between the germline ends. The CDR3 consists of 14 residues. The CDR3 DNA is TGTGCCTGGGGGCAGGCTTACTCTGGAAACACCATATATTTT. It is translated as CAWGQAYSGNTIYF.

CDR3 in amino acids: CASSRGTGGLGGYTF. The CDR3, as DNA: TGTGCCAGCAGCCGAGGGACAGGGGGTTTAGGGGGCTACACCTTC. The genes are TRBV3-1 (or the pseudogene TRBV3-2) and TRBJ1-2, with 11 bases aligning to TRBD1. CDR3 length: 15 amino acids. With V trimmed by 4 bases and J by 8 bases, 9 bases remained unmatched. Germline CDR1 and CDR2: LGHDT and YNNKEL (reference sequence).

This chain joins TRBV27 and TRBJ2-5; 9 bases are a match to TRBD2. From germline, CDR1 is MNHEY and CDR2 SMNVEV (reference sequence). The junction had 8 bases not matched to a gene; V was cut back by 4 bases and J by 2 bases. The CDR3 is made up of 16 amino acids. The CDR3 protein is CASSSPAGGTQETQYF. The CDR3 coding sequence is TGTGCCAGCAGTTCTCCAGCGGGGGGCACACAAGAGACCCAGTACTTC.

The chain links TRBV19 to TRBJ1-5, with 7 positions matching TRBD1. Germline loops: CDR1 LNHDA, CDR2 SQIVND (reference sequence). The CDR3 is made up of 15 amino acids. V shed 8 bases and J 3 bases; nucleotides not matched to a gene: 10. The CDR3 protein is CASDGQVGYNQPQHF. In DNA, the CDR3 is TGTGCCAGTGACGGACAGGTCGGGTACAATCAGCCCCAGCATTTT.

The chain links TRBV9 to TRBJ2-1; 8 bases fit TRBD1. Trimming removed 3 bases from V and 4 bases from J; junction bases left unmatched: 6. The germline gives CDR1 SGDLS, CDR2 YYNGEE. CDR3 size: 15 residues. In nucleotides, the CDR3 is TGTGCCAGCAGCGAGAAGACAGGGGCATACAATGAGCAGTTCTTC. The encoded protein is CASSEKTGAYNEQFF.

The chain links TRBV6-5 to TRBJ2-3, with TRBD2 matching 8 bases. Germline V CDR1 and CDR2: MNHEY, SVGAGI. J was trimmed by 4 bases and V by 8 bases; bases with no gene match: 8. The CDR3 runs to 14 residues. The CDR3 protein is CASGGLDLPDTQYF. The CDR3 DNA sequence: TGTGCCAGCGGGGGACTAGACTTGCCAGATACGCAGTATTTT.